This T cell receptor beta chain was sequenced during a study of blood T cell repertoires in COVID-19. The wider study: Sites across the United States, Italy and Spain contributed samples from acute and convalescent COVID-19.

Here immunoSEQ multiplex PCR was the method, and the copy in TCRdb shows in-frame clones only, minus some. The sample has fewer than 350,000 clones; 70% to 90% are singletons. A single count supports this clone. Sequencing was done on a sample of peripheral blood. This clonotype was sampled from a woman aged 70-85 years with COVID-19, enrolled during active disease.

Here the CDR3 DNA reads TGTGCCAGTTCACCCCGGGACAGGGTGGGAGAGACCCAGTACTTC. As protein: CASSPRDRVGETQYF. The chain links TRBV19 to TRBJ2-5, with TRBD1 matching 9 bases. The germline V gene has CDR1 LNHDA and CDR2 SQIVND (reference sequence). J gave up 4 bases and V 8 bases, and 11 bases lay outside the gene matches. This CDR3 region has 15 residues. Full variable domain (remainder filled in from reference TRBV19 and TRBJ2-5): DGGITQSPKYLFRKEGQNVTLSCEQNLNHDAMYWYRQDPGQGLRLIYYSQIVNDFQKGDIAEGYSVSREKKESFPLTVTSAQKNPTAFYLCASSPRDRVGETQYFGPGTRLLVL.